Sequencing of this T cell receptor beta chain was carried out in a study of blood T cell repertoires in COVID-19 (TCRdb year 2020). About the study as a whole: Samples from collaborators originated in the United States, Italy and Spain and spanned both the acute and convalescent phases of COVID-19. Where available, HLA class I and class II types were taken from metadata supplied by the sample provider and were not determined by assay-based typing. Samples were obtained from the ongoing ImmuneRACE study (first 160 participants) and from some 1,300 subjects provided by 6 global collaborators. Nearly every sample came with metadata listing a de-identified subject ID, COVID-19 status, age in years and sex. The material from the prospective study consisted of cDNA or gDNA derived from T cells, B-cell-depleted T cells, or PBMCs. Deeply sampled blood TCRbeta repertoires from subjects exposed to, actively infected with, or recovered from COVID-19 were included in the dataset. The repertoires were made available in a free public database intended to serve as a resource for research on the immune response to SARS-CoV-2.

Broader findings and caveats from the paper: The amount of clinical and demographic metadata varied by source and participant and was provided uncurated.

This clone was seen once. Its recognized antigen is unknown. Base qualities are not recorded, but no much larger clone differs from it by a single base. Participants in the prospective study were enrolled through a virtual design, were aged 18 to 89 years, and lived in about 25 United States geographic areas. Cohort assignment in the prospective study relied on participant-reported clinical history from a screening survey and a study questionnaire. Mobile phlebotomists in the prospective study collected whole blood, serum and a nasopharyngeal or oropharyngeal swab from every participant. Additional blood draws and questionnaires over an approximately 2-month period could optionally be provided by prospective study participants. Before DNA extraction, blood samples from the prospective study were shipped at room temperature or frozen. TCRbeta CDR3 regions were amplified from genomic DNA using the immunoSEQ Assay, a bias-controlled multiplex PCR. On the authors' methods: The number of nucleated cells in each sample was estimated from the amplification of reference gene primers within the assay. Sequence reads were collapsed and filtered to measure the absolute abundance of every unique TCRbeta CDR3 rearrangement. For each sample, productive Simpson clonality was calculated as the square root of Simpson's diversity index over productive rearrangements. TCRdb retrieved this table from immuneACCESS and kept in-frame rearrangements only. Not all clones are present; in checked studies, unresolved V genes account for under half, and no reason is known for the remainder. From that table come the V and J calls and clone size; the DNA was used to work out D and trimming. In all, the sample holds approximately 260,000 clones, and 88% of those were seen once. The top ten clones comprise 1% to 1.5% of the sample.

The germline V end is reduced by 7 bases and the J end by 4 bases; junction bases left unmatched: 13. The germline V gene (reference sequence) gives CDR1 as LNHDA and CDR2 as SQIVND. The CDR3 contains 17 residues, cysteine and phenylalanine counted. The only DNA kept is the CDR3, 51 bases in frame from the first base. This receptor chain uses TRBV19 and TRBJ2-3; TRBD2 matches 11 bases in the middle. The source material was PBMCs or T cells enriched from blood (not recorded which). The receptor was derived from a woman in her forties with acute COVID-19. The CDR3: CASTPRPLAGVADTQYF. The sequenced DNA: TGTGCCAGTACACCCCGCCCACTAGCGGGAGTCGCAGATACGCAGTATTTT.